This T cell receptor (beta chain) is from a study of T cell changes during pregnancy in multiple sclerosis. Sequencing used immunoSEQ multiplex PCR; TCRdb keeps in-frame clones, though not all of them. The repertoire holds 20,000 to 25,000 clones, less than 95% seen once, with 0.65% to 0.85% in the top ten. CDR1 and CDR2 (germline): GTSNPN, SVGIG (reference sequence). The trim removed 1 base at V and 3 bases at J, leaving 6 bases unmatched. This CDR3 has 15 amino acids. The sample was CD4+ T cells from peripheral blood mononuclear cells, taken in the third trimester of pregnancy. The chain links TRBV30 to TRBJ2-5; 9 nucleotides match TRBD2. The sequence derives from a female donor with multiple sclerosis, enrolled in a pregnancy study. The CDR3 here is CAWSGGGGGKETQYF. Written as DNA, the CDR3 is TGTGCCTGGAGTGGGGGCGGGGGGGGAAAAGAGACCCAGTACTTC.